The 28 T cell receptor beta chains given below trace back to one sample, sequenced in a study of T cells in Graves' hyperthyroidism and ophthalmopathy. Amplification of TCR beta CDR3 regions was performed using RNA transcripts as template. A first-round RT-PCR of the TCR CDR3 used the HTBI primer set. TCRdb re-derived calls from the multiplex PCR reads in MiXCR, one entry per CDR3 protein. In the table there are approximately 520,000 distinct CDR3 sequences, about 20% of which are singletons. Sequencing was performed on blood. These receptors all come from a man younger than 35 with Graves' hyperthyroidism.

The DNA for the CDR3 is TGTGCCAGCTCACCAGGACAGGCCTCCGGGGAGCTGTTTTTT. Residues: CASSPGQASGELFF. The chain combines TRBV18 with TRBJ2-2; 7 bases are shared with TRBD1. The CDR3 extends over 14 amino acids. Germline V gives CDR1 KGHSH, CDR2 LQKENI. V lost 2 bases to trimming and J lost 6 bases; unmatched junction nucleotides: 3.

This clonotype showed up many times. This CDR3 is CASIEGGQGVYEQYF. In DNA, the CDR3 is TGTGCCAGCATCGAAGGGGGCCAGGGGGTATACGAGCAGTACTTC. The chain combines TRBV12-3 or TRBV12-4 with TRBJ2-7; 7 bases are shared with TRBD1. V shed 7 bases and J 4 bases; nucleotides not matched to a gene: 13. This CDR3 is 15 amino acids long.

This clonotype was recorded many times. The chain employs TRBV30 and TRBJ1-2; TRBD1 is a possible D gene (5 bases). V lost 7 bases and J 2 bases, leaving 11 bases between the germline ends. The CDR3 totals 12 residues. Germline lookup yields CDR1 GTSNPN and CDR2 SVGIG (reference sequence). CDR3 bases: TGTGCCTACCTCCGGACAAACTATGGCTACACCTTC. This gives the protein CAYLRTNYGYTF.

In its sample, this clonotype was seen a few times. The chain carries TRBV11-1 and TRBJ2-2; TRBD1 matches 8 bases. Trimming at V came to 3 bases and at J to 1 base, leaving 7 bases not matched to a gene. Looked up from germline, CDR1 is SGHAT and CDR2 is FQDESV (reference sequence). The CDR3 is made up of 17 amino acids. The CDR3 nucleotides are TGTGCCAGCAGCTTTGGGCAGGGGGCGCTGAACACCGGGGAGCTGTTTTTT. Translating it yields CASSFGQGALNTGELFF.

The chain is built from TRBV2 and TRBJ2-7, with 9 bases aligning to TRBD1. The CDR3 runs 17 residues. Germline CDR1 is SNHLY and CDR2 is FYNNEI. V dropped 6 bases and J dropped 2; count of bases not matched to a gene: 14. CDR3 amino acids: CASSTNPGTGSAYEQYF. CDR3 nucleotides: TGTGCCAGCAGCACAAACCCCGGGACAGGGAGTGCCTACGAGCAGTACTTC. Full variable domain (rest looked up from reference TRBV2 and TRBJ2-7): EPEVTQTPSHQVTQMGQEVILRCVPISNHLYFYWYRQILGQKVEFLVSFYNNEISEKSEIFDDQFSVERPDGSNFTLKIRSTKLEDSAMYFCASSTNPGTGSAYEQYFGPGTRLTVT.

The chain carries TRBV20-1 and TRBJ2-7, with unresolved D. V lost 0 bases and J lost 3, with 12 bases in between. The CDR3 runs to 14 residues. Germline V CDR1 and CDR2: DFQATT, SNEGSKA (reference sequence). The CDR3 spells CSARESGGVYEQYF. CDR3 DNA: TGCAGTGCTAGAGAGAGTGGTGGGGTCTACGAGCAGTACTTC.

This clonotype was observed at least ten times. The V call is TRBV27, the J call TRBJ2-7; 7 nucleotides align to TRBD1. The germline CDR1 and CDR2 sequences are MNHEY and SMNVEV (reference sequence). Trimming removed 6 bases from V and 2 bases from J; junction bases left unmatched: 7. The CDR3 consists of 14 residues. The DNA of the CDR3 is TGTGCCAGCAGGCCCCGGACAGGAGCCTACGAGCAGTACTTC. Translation: CASRPRTGAYEQYF.

This clonotype was seen ten or more times. CDR3 DNA sequence: TGTGCCAGCAGTGAAGTGGCTGGCTCACCCCTCCACTTT. Amino acid sequence: CASSEVAGSPLHF. The V and J genes are TRBV6-1 and TRBJ1-6; no clear D gene. CDR1 and CDR2 from the germline V gene are MNHNS and SASEGT. Trimming took off 1 base at V and 10 bases at J, with 8 bases between the two ends. CDR3 size: 13 residues.

In this sample, this clonotype turned up many times. The chain uses TRBV12-3 or TRBV12-4 and TRBJ1-1; 8 bases line up with TRBD1. J gave up 7 bases and V 4 bases, and 5 bases lay outside the gene matches. The CDR3 is 13 residues long. CDR3 nucleotides: TGTGCCAGCAGTTCCGACAGGGGTGTTGAAGCTTTCTTT. Its protein is CASSSDRGVEAFF.

This clonotype was found a few times. The chain uses TRBV27 and TRBJ1-5; TRBD1 agrees at 7 bases. V lost 5 bases to trimming and J lost 2 bases; unmatched junction nucleotides: 9. The CDR3 loop spans 16 amino acids. Germline V gene lookup returns CDR1 MNHEY and CDR2 SMNVEV (reference sequence). This CDR3 is CASSPSNRGRNQPQHF. The CDR3 coding sequence is TGTGCCAGCAGTCCCTCCAACAGGGGCCGCAATCAGCCCCAGCATTTT.

This clonotype was counted at least ten times. CDR3 sequence reads: CASRDARNQPQHF. In DNA form, the CDR3 reads TGTGCCAGCAGGGACGCCCGCAATCAGCCCCAGCATTTT. The gene calls are TRBV28 and TRBJ1-5, with no clear D. The CDR3 is 13 residues long. Germline values: CDR1 MDHEN, CDR2 SYDVKM. The V gene lost 6 bases and the J gene lost 2 bases, with 8 bases spanning the gap.

In its sample, this clonotype was seen many times. V and J are TRBV6-2 or TRBV6-3 and TRBJ2-5; D perhaps matches TRBD2 (5 bases). Germline V gene data show CDR1 as MNHEY and CDR2 as SVGEGT. CDR3 length equals 15 residues. Trimming shortened V by 2 bases and J by 3 bases, and 13 bases separated the two germline ends. CDR3 sequence: CASSYRRDYEETQYF. The CDR3 DNA is TGTGCCAGCAGTTACCGTCGAGACTACGAAGAGACCCAGTACTTC.

In its sample, this clonotype was seen many times. The V gene is TRBV19, the J gene TRBJ1-2; TRBD1 might be the D (5 bases). In germline, CDR1 is LNHDA, CDR2 SQIVND (reference sequence). V lost 5 bases to trimming and J lost 2 bases, with 9 bases between them. The CDR3 consists of 13 residues. The CDR3 bases are TGTGCCAGTAGTCGACAGCCAAACTATGGCTACACCTTC. It translates to CASSRQPNYGYTF.

This clonotype was detected many times. As the CDR3 is not closed by the conserved phenylalanine or tryptophan, this likely results from a read error. The V gene is TRBV6-4, the J gene TRBJ1-2; D call uncertain. This CDR3 spans 11 amino acids. V was clipped by 6 bases and J by 6 bases, with 8 bases between them. Germline lookup yields CDR1 MRHNA and CDR2 SNTAGT. In nucleotides, the CDR3 is TGTGCCAGCAGGGGGATGGATGGCTACACCTCC. Translated, it gives CASRGMDGYTS.

This clonotype has at least ten counts. This sequence joins TRBV5-1 and TRBJ2-7; D might be TRBD2 (6 bases). V lost 2 bases, J lost 2 bases, and 14 bases lay in between. The germline gives CDR1 SGHRS, CDR2 YFSETQ. The CDR3 loop spans 15 amino acids. The CDR3 protein is CASSFTPGDAYEQYF. The CDR3 bases are TGCGCCAGCAGCTTCACCCCGGGGGACGCCTACGAGCAGTACTTC.

This rearrangement joins TRBV5-4 to TRBJ2-7; the match to TRBD1 covers 9 bases. Germline trimming cut 6 bases from V and 5 bases from J; bases unmatched to any gene: 6. The CDR3 covers 13 residues. Germline lookup yields CDR1 SGHNT and CDR2 YYREEE (reference sequence). The CDR3 here is CASTLQGANEQYF. The CDR3 DNA is TGTGCCAGCACATTACAGGGGGCCAACGAGCAGTACTTC.

This clonotype was detected ten times or more. Here the CDR3 reads CASSPSGGGEAFF. Written as DNA, the CDR3 is TGTGCCAGCAGTCCCTCCGGAGGAGGTGAAGCTTTCTTT. The chain joins TRBV6-5 to TRBJ1-1; D is unresolved. Germline V CDR1 and CDR2: MNHEY, SVGAGI. V shed 5 bases and J shed 7 bases, with 14 bases lying between them. The CDR3 covers 13 residues.

This clonotype was counted a few times. The V and J genes are TRBV11-1 and TRBJ1-2, with D uncertain. CDR3 length: 13 amino acids. V was trimmed by 2 bases and J by 0 bases, leaving 4 bases between them. Germline V lookup: CDR1 SGHAT, CDR2 FQDESV (reference sequence). CDR3 coding DNA: TGTGCCAGCAGCTTATTTACTAACTATGGCTACACCTTC. Its translation: CASSLFTNYGYTF. Combining the CDR3 with reference TRBV11-1 and TRBJ1-2 gives the whole variable domain EAEVAQSPRYKITEKSQAVAFWCDPISGHATLYWYRQILGQGPELLVQFQDESVVDDSQLPKDRFSAERLKGVDSTLKIQPAELGDSAMYLCASSLFTNYGYTFGSGTRLTVV.

The chain recombines TRBV29-1 with TRBJ2-2; D gene unclear. CDR3 size: 14 residues. The V and J ends lost 5 bases and 4 bases respectively, with 14 bases between them. Germline CDR1 SQVTM, CDR2 ANQGSEA. CDR3 amino acids: CSVRESAPTGELFF. CDR3 nucleotides: TGCAGCGTTAGAGAATCAGCCCCCACCGGGGAGCTGTTTTTT.

In this sample, this clonotype turned up many times. The genes are TRBV9 and TRBJ2-6; maybe TRBD1 (6 bases). The CDR3 runs 18 residues. Looked up from germline, CDR1 is SGDLS and CDR2 is YYNGEE. V lost 0 bases and J 4 bases, leaving 17 bases between the germline ends. The CDR3 DNA reads as TGTGCCAGCAGCGTAGTAATGGGGGCCTCTTCGGGGGCCAACGTCCTGACTTTC. Its translation is CASSVVMGASSGANVLTF.

There are many counts of this clonotype. V usage is TRBV11-3 and J usage is TRBJ1-2; 11 bases fit TRBD1. With 5 bases clipped from V and 7 bases from J, the junction kept 3 bases outside the gene matches. This CDR3 is 13 amino acids long. The germline CDR1 and CDR2 sequences are SGHNT and YENEEA. This CDR3 reads CASSRTGGLGYTF. The CDR3 coding sequence is TGTGCCAGCAGCCGGACAGGGGGCCTTGGCTACACCTTC.

This clonotype occurred once. This chain uses TRBV2 with TRBJ1-2; maybe TRBD1 (5 bases). V lost 5 bases, J lost 7 bases, and 17 bases lay in between. From germline, CDR1 is SNHLY and CDR2 FYNNEI. This CDR3 contains 14 residues. CDR3 protein: CASSPGEGTSGYTF. The CDR3 nucleotides read TGTGCCAGCAGTCCCGGTGAAGGGACCTCTGGCTACACCTTC.

This clonotype was recorded at least ten times. This chain uses TRBV20-1 with TRBJ1-5, with D possibly being TRBD1 (6 bases). This CDR3 is built from 12 residues. V lost 4 bases to trimming and J lost 5 bases, with 9 bases between them. Germline V gene data show CDR1 as DFQATT and CDR2 as SNEGSKA (reference sequence). The CDR3 spells CSATQGDQPQHF. The DNA of the CDR3 is TGCAGTGCTACACAGGGAGATCAGCCCCAGCATTTT.

This clonotype was recorded at least ten times. The chain links TRBV12-3 or TRBV12-4 to TRBJ1-5; D is unclear. The germline V and J ends were trimmed by 3 bases and 5 bases, with 5 bases remaining between them. The CDR3 length is 12 residues. In DNA form, the CDR3 reads TGTGCCAGCAGTTTTGGTCATCAGCCCCAGCATTTT. Translating it yields CASSFGHQPQHF.

This clonotype was seen at least ten times. The chain has TRBV7-9 and TRBJ1-1, with D hard to call. The V end lost 6 bases, the J end lost 3 bases, and 8 bases lay between the germline ends. The CDR3 spans 12 residues. Germline CDR1 and CDR2: SEHNR and FQNEAQ (reference sequence). For the CDR3, the DNA is TGTGCCAGCAGTCTTGATGACACTGAAGCTTTCTTT. Protein sequence: CASSLDDTEAFF.

This clonotype was counted at least ten times. The chain couples TRBV5-1 to TRBJ2-2; D gene ambiguous. The CDR3 sequence is 17 residues long. Trimming left V 4 bases short and J 5 bases short, with 21 bases between. Germline V gene sequence: CDR1 SGHRS, CDR2 YFSETQ. CDR3 sequence: CASSRFSDPVETGELFF. The CDR3 nucleotides read TGCGCCAGCAGCCGATTTTCGGACCCAGTGGAAACCGGGGAGCTGTTTTTT.

This clonotype was seen ten or more times. The V gene is TRBV19, the J gene TRBJ1-1; D unresolved. The CDR3 is 13 residues long. The germline V gene has CDR1 LNHDA and CDR2 SQIVND (reference sequence). Trimming left V 1 base short and J 8 bases short, with 11 bases between. The CDR3 DNA reads as TGTGCCAGTAGTATAGCACACCCTGGCGAAGCTTTCTTT. Amino acid sequence: CASSIAHPGEAFF.

V is TRBV30 and J is TRBJ1-2, with a weak D call TRBD1 (6 bases). Germline CDR1 is GTSNPN and CDR2 is SVGIG (reference sequence). The CDR3 totals 15 residues. Trimming removed 4 bases at V and 8 bases at J, with 23 bases between. CDR3 in amino acids: CAWTIAGATGLGYTF. The CDR3 bases are TGTGCCTGGACTATCGCGGGGGCGACGGGTTTGGGCTACACCTTC.